This entry features one TCR beta chain sequence. From germline, CDR1 is KGHSH and CDR2 LQKENI. The length of the CDR3 is 17 residues. Losses at the gene ends were 2 bases for V and 2 bases for J; bases not matched to a gene: 7. Vbeta (60) and Jbeta (13) primers were used in the PCR. TCRdb keeps only in-frame clones here, not all; method: immunoSEQ multiplex PCR. The sample has 210,000 or so clones; more than 75% are singletons. This sample was included in a study of cytomegalovirus exposure and HLA in healthy donors. This sequence originates from a human donor in good health. The chain is built from TRBV18 and TRBJ2-1; TRBD1 matches at 9 bases. The sample comprised PBMCs. Here the CDR3 DNA reads TGTGCCAGCTCACCATCGCCACAGGGGGCCCCCTACAATGAGCAGTTCTTC. Encoded protein: CASSPSPQGAPYNEQFF.